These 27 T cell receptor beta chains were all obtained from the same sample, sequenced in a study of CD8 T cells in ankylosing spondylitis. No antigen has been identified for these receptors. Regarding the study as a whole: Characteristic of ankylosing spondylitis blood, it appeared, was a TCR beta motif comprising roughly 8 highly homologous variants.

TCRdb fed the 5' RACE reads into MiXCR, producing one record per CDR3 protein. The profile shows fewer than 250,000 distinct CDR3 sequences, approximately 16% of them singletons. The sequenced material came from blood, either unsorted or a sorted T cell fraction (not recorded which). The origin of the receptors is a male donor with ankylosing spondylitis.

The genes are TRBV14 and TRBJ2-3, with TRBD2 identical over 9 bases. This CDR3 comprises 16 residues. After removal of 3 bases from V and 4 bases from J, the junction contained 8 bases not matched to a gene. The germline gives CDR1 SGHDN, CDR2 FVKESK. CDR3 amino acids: CASSHPGLAYPDTQYF. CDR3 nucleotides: TGTGCCAGCAGCCATCCGGGACTAGCTTACCCAGATACGCAGTATTTT.

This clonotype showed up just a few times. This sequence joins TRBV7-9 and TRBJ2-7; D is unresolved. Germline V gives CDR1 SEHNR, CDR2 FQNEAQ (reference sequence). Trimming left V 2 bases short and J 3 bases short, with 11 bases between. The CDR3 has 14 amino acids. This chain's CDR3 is CASSLPSPVYEQYF. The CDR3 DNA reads TGTGCCAGCAGCTTACCCTCGCCCGTCTACGAGCAGTACTTC.

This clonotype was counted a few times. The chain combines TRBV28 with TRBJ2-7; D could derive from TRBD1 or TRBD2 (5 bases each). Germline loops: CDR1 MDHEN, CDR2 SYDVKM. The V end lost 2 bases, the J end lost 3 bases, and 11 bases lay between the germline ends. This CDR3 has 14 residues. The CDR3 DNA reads TGTGCCAGCAGTTTACGAGGGGTTGACTACGAGCAGTACTTC. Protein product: CASSLRGVDYEQYF.

The CDR3 sequence: CASSPPDIWNYGYTF. As DNA, the CDR3 is TGTGCCAGCAGTCCTCCGGACATATGGAACTATGGCTACACCTTC. The chain carries TRBV5-4 and TRBJ1-2; D might be TRBD1 (5 bases). Germline V gene sequence: CDR1 SGHNT, CDR2 YYREEE (reference sequence). This CDR3 comprises 15 residues. The ends were cut back, 5 bases at V and 2 bases at J, with 16 bases in the middle.

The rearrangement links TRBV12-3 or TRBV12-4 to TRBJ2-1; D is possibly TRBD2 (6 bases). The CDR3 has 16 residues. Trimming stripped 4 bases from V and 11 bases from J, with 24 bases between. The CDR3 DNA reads TGTGCCAGCAGTTCCTGGGACTCGCCGGAGGAGATTCAGCAGTTCTTC. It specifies CASSSWDSPEEIQQFF.

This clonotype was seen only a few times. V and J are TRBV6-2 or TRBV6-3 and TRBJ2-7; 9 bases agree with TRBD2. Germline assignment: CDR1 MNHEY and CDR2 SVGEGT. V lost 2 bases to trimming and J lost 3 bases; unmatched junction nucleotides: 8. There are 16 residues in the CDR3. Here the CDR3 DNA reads TGTGCCAGCAGTTACCCCTCGGAGCGGGAGGACTACGAGCAGTACTTC. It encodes CASSYPSEREDYEQYF.

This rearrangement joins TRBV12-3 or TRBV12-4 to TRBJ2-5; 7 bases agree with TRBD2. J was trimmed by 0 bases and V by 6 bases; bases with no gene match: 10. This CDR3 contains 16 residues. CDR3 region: CASSLTAGEDQETQYF. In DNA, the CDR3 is TGTGCCAGCAGCCTGACGGCGGGAGAGGACCAAGAGACCCAGTACTTC.

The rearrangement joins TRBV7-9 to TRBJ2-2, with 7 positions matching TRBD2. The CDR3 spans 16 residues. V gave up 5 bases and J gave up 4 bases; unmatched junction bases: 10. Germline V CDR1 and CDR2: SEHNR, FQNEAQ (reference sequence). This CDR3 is CASSHRDWGGTGELFF. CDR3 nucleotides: TGTGCCAGCAGCCATCGGGACTGGGGGGGCACCGGGGAGCTGTTTTTT.

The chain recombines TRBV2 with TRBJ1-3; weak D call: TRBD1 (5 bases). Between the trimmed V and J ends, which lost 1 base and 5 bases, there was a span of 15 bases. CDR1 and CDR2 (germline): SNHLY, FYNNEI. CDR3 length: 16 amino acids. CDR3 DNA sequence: TGTGCCAGCAGTGAAGTCGGACAAACAGAGAGAAACACCATATATTTT. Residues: CASSEVGQTERNTIYF.

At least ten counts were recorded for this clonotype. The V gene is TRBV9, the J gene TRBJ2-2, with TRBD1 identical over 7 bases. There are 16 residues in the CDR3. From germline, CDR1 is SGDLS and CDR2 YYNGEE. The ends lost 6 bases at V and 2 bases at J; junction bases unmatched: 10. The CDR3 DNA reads TGTGCCAGCAACCTGAGGGGGACAGTCAACACCGGGGAGCTGTTTTTT. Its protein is CASNLRGTVNTGELFF.

CDR3 DNA sequence: TGTGCCAGCAGCCAAGATTTCCCCGCTAGCGGGGGGGACTCCTACGAGCAGTACTTC. This codes for CASSQDFPASGGDSYEQYF. This chain connects TRBV4-2 to TRBJ2-7, with 12 bases lining up with TRBD2. Per the germline V gene, CDR1 is LGHNA and CDR2 is YNFKEQ. Unmatched junction bases numbered 9, after V lost 0 bases and J lost 0 bases. The CDR3 runs to 19 residues.

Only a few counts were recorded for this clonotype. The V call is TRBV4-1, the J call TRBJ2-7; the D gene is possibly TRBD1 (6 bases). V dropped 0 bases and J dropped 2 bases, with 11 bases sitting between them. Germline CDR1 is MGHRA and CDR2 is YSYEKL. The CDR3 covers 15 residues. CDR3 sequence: CASSQERTETYEQYF. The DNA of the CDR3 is TGCGCCAGCAGCCAAGAGCGGACAGAGACCTACGAGCAGTACTTC.

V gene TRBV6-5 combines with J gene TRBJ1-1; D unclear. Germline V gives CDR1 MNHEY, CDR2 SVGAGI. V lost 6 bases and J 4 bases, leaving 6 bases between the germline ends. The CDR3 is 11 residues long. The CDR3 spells CASRGATEAFF. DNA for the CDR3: TGTGCCAGCAGAGGCGCCACTGAAGCTTTCTTT.

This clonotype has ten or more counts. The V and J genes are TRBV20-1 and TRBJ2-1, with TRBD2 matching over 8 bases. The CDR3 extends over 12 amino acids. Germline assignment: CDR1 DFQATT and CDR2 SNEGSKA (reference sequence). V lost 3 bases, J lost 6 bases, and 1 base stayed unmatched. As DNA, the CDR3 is TGCAGTGCTAGCGGGGGGGGCAATGAGCAGTTCTTC. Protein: CSASGGGNEQFF.

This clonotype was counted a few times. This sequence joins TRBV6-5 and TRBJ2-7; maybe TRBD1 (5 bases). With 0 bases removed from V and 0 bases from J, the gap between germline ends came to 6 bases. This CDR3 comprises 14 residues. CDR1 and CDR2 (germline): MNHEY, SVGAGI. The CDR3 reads CASSYSGVSYEQYF. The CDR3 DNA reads TGTGCCAGCAGTTACTCAGGGGTCTCCTACGAGCAGTACTTC.

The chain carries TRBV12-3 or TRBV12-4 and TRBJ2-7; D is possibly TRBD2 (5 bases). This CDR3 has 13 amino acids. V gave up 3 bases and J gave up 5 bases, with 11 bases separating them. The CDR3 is CASSFRGTHEQYF. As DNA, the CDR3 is TGTGCCAGCAGTTTCCGGGGTACGCACGAGCAGTACTTC.

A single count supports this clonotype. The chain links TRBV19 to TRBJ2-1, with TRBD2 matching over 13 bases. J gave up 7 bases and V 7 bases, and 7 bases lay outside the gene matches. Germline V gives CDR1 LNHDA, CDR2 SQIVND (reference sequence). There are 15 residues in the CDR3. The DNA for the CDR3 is TGTGCCAGTACCGGGGGACTAGCGGGACTGAATGAGCAGTTCTTC. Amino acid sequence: CASTGGLAGLNEQFF.

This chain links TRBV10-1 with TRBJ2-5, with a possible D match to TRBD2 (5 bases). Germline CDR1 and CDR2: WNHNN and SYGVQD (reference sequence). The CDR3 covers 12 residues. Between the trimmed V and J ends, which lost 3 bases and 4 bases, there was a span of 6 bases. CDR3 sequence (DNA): TGCGCCAGCAGTGACGGACTAGAGACCCAGTACTTC. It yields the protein CASSDGLETQYF.

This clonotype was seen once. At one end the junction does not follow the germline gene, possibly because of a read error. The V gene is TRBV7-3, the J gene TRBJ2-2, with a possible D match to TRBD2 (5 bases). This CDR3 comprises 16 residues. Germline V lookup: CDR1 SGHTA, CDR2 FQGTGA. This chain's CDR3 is CASRPTTGIDTGELFF. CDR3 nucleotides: TGTGCCAGCAGGCCCACTACGGGGATTGACACCGGGGAGTTGTTTTTT.

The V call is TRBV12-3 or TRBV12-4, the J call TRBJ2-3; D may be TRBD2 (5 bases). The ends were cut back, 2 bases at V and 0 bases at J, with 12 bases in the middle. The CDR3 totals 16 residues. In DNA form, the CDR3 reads TGTGCCAGCAGTTTACAAGTAGGGAGAAGCACAGATACGCAGTATTTT. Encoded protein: CASSLQVGRSTDTQYF.

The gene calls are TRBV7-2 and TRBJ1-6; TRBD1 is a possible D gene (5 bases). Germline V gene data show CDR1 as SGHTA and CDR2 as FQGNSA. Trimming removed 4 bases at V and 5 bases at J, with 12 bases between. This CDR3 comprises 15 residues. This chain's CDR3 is CASSSTSGHNSPLHF. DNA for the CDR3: TGTGCCAGCAGCTCCACATCAGGGCATAATTCACCCCTCCACTTT.

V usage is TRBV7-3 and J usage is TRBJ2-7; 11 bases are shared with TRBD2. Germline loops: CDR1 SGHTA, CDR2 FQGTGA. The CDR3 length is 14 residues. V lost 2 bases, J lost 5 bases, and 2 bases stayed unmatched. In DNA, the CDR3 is TGTGCCAGCAGCTTAGTGGGACTAGCGGACGAGCAGTACTTC. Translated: CASSLVGLADEQYF.

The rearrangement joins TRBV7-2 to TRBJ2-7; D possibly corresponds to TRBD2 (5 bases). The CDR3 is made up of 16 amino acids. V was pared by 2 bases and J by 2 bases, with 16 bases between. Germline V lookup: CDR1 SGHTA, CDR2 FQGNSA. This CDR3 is CASSLPPVGLTYEQYF. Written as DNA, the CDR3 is TGTGCCAGCAGCTTACCTCCCGTCGGACTTACCTACGAGCAGTACTTC.

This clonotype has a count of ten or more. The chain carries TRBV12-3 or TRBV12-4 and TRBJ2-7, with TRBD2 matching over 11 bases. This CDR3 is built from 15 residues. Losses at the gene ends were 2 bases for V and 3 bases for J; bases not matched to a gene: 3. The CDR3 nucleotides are TGTGCCAGCAGTTTACAACTAGCGGGGGTCTACGAGCAGTACTTC. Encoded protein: CASSLQLAGVYEQYF.

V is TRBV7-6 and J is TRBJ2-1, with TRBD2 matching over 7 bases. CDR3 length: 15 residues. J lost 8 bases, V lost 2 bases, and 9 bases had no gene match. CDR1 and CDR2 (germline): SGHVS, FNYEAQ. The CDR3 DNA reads TGTGCCAGCAGCTTAACCAGCGGGACTCCGGATGAGCAGTTCTTC. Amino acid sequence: CASSLTSGTPDEQFF.

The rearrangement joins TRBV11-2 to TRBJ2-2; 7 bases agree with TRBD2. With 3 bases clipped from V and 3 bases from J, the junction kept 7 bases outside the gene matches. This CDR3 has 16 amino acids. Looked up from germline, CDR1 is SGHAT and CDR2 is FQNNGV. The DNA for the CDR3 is TGTGCCAGCAGCTTTGGATTGAGCGGGGACACCGGGGAGCTGTTTTTT. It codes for CASSFGLSGDTGELFF.

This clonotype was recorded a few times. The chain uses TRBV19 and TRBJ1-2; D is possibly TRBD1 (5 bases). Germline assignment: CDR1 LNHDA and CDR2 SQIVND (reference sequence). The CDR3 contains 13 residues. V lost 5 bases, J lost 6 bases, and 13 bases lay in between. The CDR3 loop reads CASSLWDGDGYTF. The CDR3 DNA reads TGTGCCAGTAGTCTTTGGGACGGGGATGGCTACACCTTC.